This TCR beta chain was captured by sequencing in a study of technical replicates of blood from a few donors. Profiled with immunoSEQ multiplex PCR; TCRdb holds only in-frame clones, not every one. The table has more than 65,000 clones, 95% to 96% seen once. This CDR3 comprises 14 residues. Germline CDR1 reads MGHRA; CDR2 reads YSYEKL. Trimming at V came to 1 base and at J to 4 bases, leaving 4 bases not matched to a gene. This chain joins TRBV4-1 and TRBJ2-7; 7 nucleotides line up with TRBD2. This clonotype was sampled from a human donor in good health. The sample was T cells isolated from PBMCs. The CDR3, as DNA: TGCGCCAGCAGCCAAGCACTAGCGTTGTACGAGCAGTACTTC. It yields the protein CASSQALALYEQYF.